This T cell receptor beta chain was sequenced during a study of T cells after yellow fever vaccination. Each CDR3 protein is one row after TCRdb ran MiXCR on the 5' RACE reads. This sample yields hundreds of thousands of distinct CDR3 sequences, of which 9.5% to 15% are seen a single time; 2.5% to 4% belongs to the top ten. This clonotype has at least ten counts. The sequence was collected from a man between 18 and 29 years old who received the YFV17D yellow fever vaccine. Source: CD4+ T cells sorted from PBMCs, taken 15 days after the yellow fever booster vaccination.

CDR3 coding DNA: TGTGCCAGCAGCCAAAAGGGGTTCGGGGAACTGTTTTTT. This translates into CASSQKGFGELFF. V is TRBV3-1 and J is TRBJ1-4, with a weak D call TRBD1 (5 bases). The CDR3 consists of 13 residues. V was clipped by 2 bases and J by 12 bases, with 13 bases between them. The germline CDR1 and CDR2 sequences are LGHDT and YNNKEL (reference sequence).